This note documents a single T cell receptor (beta chain) sequence. This entry belongs to a study of blood T cell repertoires in COVID-19. Background on the study: Sites across the United States, Italy and Spain contributed samples from acute and convalescent COVID-19. PBMCs, B-cell-depleted T cells, or T cells provided the cDNA or gDNA that made up the material.

Germline lookup yields CDR1 LNHDA and CDR2 SQIVND (reference sequence). The CDR3 extends over 13 amino acids. V was clipped by 3 bases and J by 3 bases, with 8 bases between them. In the authors' methods: Reference gene primer amplification gave estimated nucleated cell counts. The protocol was immunoSEQ multiplex PCR, while the TCRdb copy is restricted to in-frame clones and leaves out a portion. V, J and clone size reflect that table, while D and trimming were determined from the DNA. The table lists 150,000 to 170,000 clones, roughly 80% of them singletons. The sequenced sample consisted of peripheral blood. This receptor was taken from a woman aged 55-69 years with acute or convalescent COVID-19. The gene calls are TRBV19 and TRBJ1-1; the D is unclear. CDR3 region: CASSMTRDTEAFF. DNA of the CDR3: TGTGCCAGTAGTATGACTCGGGACACTGAAGCTTTCTTT.